This T cell receptor (beta chain) appears in the sequencing data of a study of Ad26.COV2.S vaccination and SARS-CoV-2 variants listed by TCRdb under 2021. In terms of the full investigation: Vaccine-arm donors came from COV1001, a multicentre, randomized, double-blind, placebo-controlled phase I-IIa trial of Ad26.COV2.S in healthy adults. The specificity and breadth of SARS-CoV-2-reactive T cell receptors after Ad26.COV2.S vaccination were assessed by TCRbeta repertoire sequencing. Participants in the trial were split at random into five groups of five each, receiving low-dose or high-dose Ad26.COV2.S once or twice, or else placebo on both occasions. Investigators did not know the trial group allocation while performing experiments and assessing outcomes. Ad26.COV2.S was administered intramuscularly at a dose of 5x10^10 or 1x10^11 viral particles, either as one shot or as two shots given 56 days apart. A total of about 30 samples were included in the TCR-sequenced set, comprising roughly 19 Ad26.COV2.S vaccine recipients, 5 placebo recipients and 8 SARS-CoV-2 convalescent individuals. Overall results and qualifications from the work: According to the authors, total T cell responses may have been underestimated by the TCR breadth and depth analyses. Spike-specific TCR breadth was higher in Ad26.COV2.S recipients than in placebo recipients (P = 0.0014). After vaccination, substantial breadth of spike-specific CD8+ and CD4+ T cell responses was reported. Non-spike TCR breadth was comparable between vaccine and placebo recipients, consistent with the vaccine containing only spike. The study was not powered for comparison of responses between vaccine doses or regimens.

What the treatment or condition label conveys for this sample: 19 received Ad26.COV2.S at low or high dose, single or two shots; about five received placebo; per-sample allocation not given. For vaccine and placebo recipients, repertoires were sequenced using samples collected on day 63 after the first injection. Cohort 1b enrolled about 25 adults aged 18-55 years at a single site in Boston, USA, between 29 July and 7 August 2020. Ad26.COV2.S was a replication-incompetent adenovirus type 26 vector expressing a prefusion-stabilized SARS-CoV-2 spike protein from the original Wuhan strain. The immunoSEQ Assay was the method used to sequence TCRbeta CDR3 regions. After extraction, genomic DNA underwent amplification by bias-controlled multiplex PCR, followed by high-throughput sequencing. The paper's processing steps were these. To quantify the absolute abundance of every unique TCRbeta CDR3 region, sequences were collapsed and filtered. Usable DNA was measured by amplifying reference genes present in all nucleated cells, and TCRbeta template counts were normalized to that usable DNA to estimate T cell fraction. Repertoire TCRs were annotated as SARS-CoV-2-specific when V gene, CDR3 amino acid sequence and J gene were exactly matched to a known reactive TCR set. MIRA supplied the reference SARS-CoV-2 TCR set, which was filtered for enrichment in COVID-19-positive ImmuneCODE repertoires so that public or cross-reactive TCRs were removed. Using the MIRA antigens, annotated TCRs were further analysed by specific ORF or by position within an ORF. Breadth was defined as the number of annotated unique rearrangements divided by the total number of unique productive rearrangements, and depth was defined as the summed frequency of the annotated unique rearrangements. Two-sided Wilcoxon rank-sum tests were used to compare TCR breadth between groups. Sourced from immuneACCESS, this table was stored by TCRdb with only in-frame sequences that have V and J called. A share of the clones is absent; for the studies checked, an unresolved V gene accounts for under half, and the remainder has no known explanation. Clone size and the V and J calls come from that table; the DNA yielded D and trimming. The sample records 350,000 to 400,000 clones, about nine tenths of which are singletons. The ten biggest clones cover around 2% of the sample.

This clone was observed once. This receptor's antigen is unknown. Nothing much larger sits one base from this clone, and base qualities are not available. The germline V gene yields SNHLY for CDR1 and FYNNEI for CDR2. The CDR3 contains 13 residues, cysteine and phenylalanine counted. Here the CDR3 DNA is all that survives: 39 bases in frame from base 1. V is cut by 5 bases and J by 1 base, and the space between the germline ends is 8 bases. The V and J genes are TRBV2 and TRBJ1-1; the D gene is not confidently resolved. Here the sequenced sample was peripheral blood, taken in a trial of Ad26.COV2.S vaccine versus placebo. The sequence was collected from a person between 18 and 60 years old who received the Ad26.COV2.S COVID-19 vaccine or a placebo. The bases read TGTGCCAGCAGTATACATAAGAACACTGAAGCTTTCTTT. Translated, it gives CASSIHKNTEAFF.